This TCR beta chain was obtained from a study of identifying expanded T cells in peripheral blood. Study-wide findings and caveats: Clone count variance between approximately 2-week samples rose with total template count. Over approximately two and four weeks, about 16 and 20 clones changed, versus roughly 1.1 between replicates.

Profiled with immunoSEQ multiplex PCR; TCRdb holds only in-frame clones, not every one. The sample holds approximately 120,000 clones; about 87% are singletons and the top ten take around 8.2%. With respect to this clone: Its target is not known.

CDR3 length: 14 residues. From germline, CDR1 is ENHRY and CDR2 SYGVKD. J was trimmed by 4 bases and V by 11 bases; bases with no gene match: 11. No infections or other immune events were documented during collection. The specimen sequenced was blood. J is TRBJ1-2 and V is TRBV10-3, with 9 bases that match TRBD1. This clonotype originated in a person aged 18 to 69 in good health. DNA for the CDR3: TGTGCCGCCGGCCGGGACAGGGCTGTCTATGGCTACACCTTC. This codes for CAAGRDRAVYGYTF.